Given below is one T cell receptor (beta chain) in context. Its antigen is currently unknown. The data stem from a study of T cells in Graves' hyperthyroidism and ophthalmopathy. Study-wide findings and caveats: With a median lead of 6.5 months before onset, the model predicted ophthalmopathy. Stable hyperthyroidism and ophthalmopathy were separated using 13 V-J signatures.

From RNA transcripts, TCR beta CDR3 regions were amplified. The HTBI set primed first-round TCR CDR3 RT-PCR. MiXCR was run by TCRdb on the multiplex PCR reads, yielding one entry per CDR3 protein. The table records 450,000 to 700,000 distinct CDR3 sequences, 46% of them present only once. CDR1 SGDLS and CDR2 YYNGEE come from the germline V gene. After removal of 0 bases from V and 4 bases from J, the junction contained 5 bases not matched to a gene. The CDR3 spans 16 residues. The source of this sequence is an adult woman with Graves' disease, either hyperthyroidism or ophthalmopathy (not recorded which). This sequence joins TRBV9 and TRBJ2-1, with TRBD2 matching over 9 bases. The specimen was peripheral blood or thyroid tissue (not recorded which). As DNA, the CDR3 is TGTGCCAGCAGCGTAGAGGGTAGCGGGAGATACAATGAGCAGTTCTTC. This translates into CASSVEGSGRYNEQFF.